This T cell receptor (beta chain) was captured in a study of blood T cells in healthy people across ages. The germline CDR1 and CDR2 sequences are SQVTM and ANQGSEA. This CDR3 contains 11 residues. V was shortened by 7 bases and J by 8 bases, with 12 bases between the two germline ends. A second 7 to 11 cycle PCR used barcoded and J-beta primers. TCRdb recomputed calls from the 5' RACE reads with MiXCR, one row per CDR3 protein. Of over 600,000 distinct CDR3 sequences in the sample, roughly 20% were seen once. Every donor contributed roughly 10 milliliters of peripheral blood by blood draw. The clonotype was recovered from a man aged 65 to 85 in good health. This chain joins TRBV29-1 and TRBJ2-4; D is possibly TRBD2 (5 bases). Sequenced sample: blood. CDR3 bases: TGCAGCGGGCTAGTCGGGGACATTCAGTACTTC. Translating it yields CSGLVGDIQYF.